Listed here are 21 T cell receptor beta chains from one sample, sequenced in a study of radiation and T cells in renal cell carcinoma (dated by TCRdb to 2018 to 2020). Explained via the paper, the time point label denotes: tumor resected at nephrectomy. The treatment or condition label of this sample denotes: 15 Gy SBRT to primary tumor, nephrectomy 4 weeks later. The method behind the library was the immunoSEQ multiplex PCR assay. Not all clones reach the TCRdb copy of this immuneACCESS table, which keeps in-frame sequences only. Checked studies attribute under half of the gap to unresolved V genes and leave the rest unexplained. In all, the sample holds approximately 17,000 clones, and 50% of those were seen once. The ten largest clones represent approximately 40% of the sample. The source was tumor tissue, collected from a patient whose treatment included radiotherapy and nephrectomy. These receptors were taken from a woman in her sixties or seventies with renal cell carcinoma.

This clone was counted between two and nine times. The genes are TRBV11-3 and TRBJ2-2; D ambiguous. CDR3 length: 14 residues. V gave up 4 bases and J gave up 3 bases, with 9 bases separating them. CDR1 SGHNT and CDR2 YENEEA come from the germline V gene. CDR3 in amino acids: CASSSGRYTGELFF. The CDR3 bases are TGTGCCAGCAGCTCCGGCCGGTACACCGGGGAGCTGTTTTTT.

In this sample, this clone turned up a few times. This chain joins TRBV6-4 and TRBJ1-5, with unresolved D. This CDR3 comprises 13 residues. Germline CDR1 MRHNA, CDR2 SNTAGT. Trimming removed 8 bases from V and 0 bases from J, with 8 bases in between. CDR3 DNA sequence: TGTGCCAGCTCGGTAAATAGCAATCAGCCCCAGCATTTT. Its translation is CASSVNSNQPQHF.

CDR3 sequence: CASSLPVSEKLFF. The CDR3 coding sequence is TGTGCCAGCAGTTTACCAGTGTCTGAAAAACTGTTTTTT. This chain uses TRBV28 with TRBJ1-4; D remains ambiguous. The germline V gene encodes CDR1 MDHEN and CDR2 SYDVKM. There are 13 residues in the CDR3. V was pared by 2 bases and J by 7 bases, with 8 bases between.

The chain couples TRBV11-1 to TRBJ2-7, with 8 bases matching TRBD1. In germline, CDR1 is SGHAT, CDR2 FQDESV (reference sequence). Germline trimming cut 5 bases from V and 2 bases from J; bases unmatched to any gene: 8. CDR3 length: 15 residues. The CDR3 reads CASSDRTGMAYEQYF. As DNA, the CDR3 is TGTGCCAGCAGCGATCGGACAGGGATGGCCTACGAGCAGTACTTC.

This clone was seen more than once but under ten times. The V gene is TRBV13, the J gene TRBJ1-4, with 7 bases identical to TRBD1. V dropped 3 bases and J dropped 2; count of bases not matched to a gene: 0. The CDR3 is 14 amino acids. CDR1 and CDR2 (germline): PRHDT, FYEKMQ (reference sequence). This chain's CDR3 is CASSLGQTNEKLFF. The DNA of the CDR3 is TGTGCCAGCAGCTTGGGACAGACTAATGAAAAACTGTTTTTT.

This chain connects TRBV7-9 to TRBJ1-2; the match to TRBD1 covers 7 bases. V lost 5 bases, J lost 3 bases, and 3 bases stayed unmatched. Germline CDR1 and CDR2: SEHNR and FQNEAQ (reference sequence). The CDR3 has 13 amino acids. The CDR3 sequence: CASSPTGDYGYTF. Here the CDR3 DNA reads TGTGCCAGCAGCCCCACAGGGGACTATGGCTACACCTTC.

CDR3: CASSFSQGGQETQYF. The CDR3 DNA reads TGTGCCAGCAGCTTCTCCCAAGGCGGACAAGAGACCCAGTACTTC. The chain employs TRBV7-9 and TRBJ2-5; the D is unclear. Trimming removed 3 bases at V and 2 bases at J, with 13 bases between. CDR3 size: 15 residues. CDR1 is SEHNR, CDR2 FQNEAQ, per germline (reference sequence).

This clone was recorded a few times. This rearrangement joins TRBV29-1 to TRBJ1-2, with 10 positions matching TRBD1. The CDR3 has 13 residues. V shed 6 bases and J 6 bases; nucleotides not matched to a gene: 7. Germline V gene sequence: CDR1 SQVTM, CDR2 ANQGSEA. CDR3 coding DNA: TGCAGCGTCGCTAAGACAGGGGGCGATGGCTACACCTTC. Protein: CSVAKTGGDGYTF.

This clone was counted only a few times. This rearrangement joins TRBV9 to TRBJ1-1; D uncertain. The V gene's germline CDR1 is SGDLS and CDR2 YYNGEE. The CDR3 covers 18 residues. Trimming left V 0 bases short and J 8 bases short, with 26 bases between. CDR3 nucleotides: TGTGCCAGCAGCGTAGTTAAGTTGGGAGCCCTACTCCACGGCGAAGCTTTCTTT. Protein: CASSVVKLGALLHGEAFF.

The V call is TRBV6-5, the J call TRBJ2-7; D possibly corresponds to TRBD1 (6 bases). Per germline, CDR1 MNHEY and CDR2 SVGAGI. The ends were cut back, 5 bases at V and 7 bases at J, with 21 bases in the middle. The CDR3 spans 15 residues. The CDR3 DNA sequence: TGTGCCAGCAGTCCCGGGCTGGGGGCGAGCGGTGAGCAGTACTTC. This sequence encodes CASSPGLGASGEQYF.

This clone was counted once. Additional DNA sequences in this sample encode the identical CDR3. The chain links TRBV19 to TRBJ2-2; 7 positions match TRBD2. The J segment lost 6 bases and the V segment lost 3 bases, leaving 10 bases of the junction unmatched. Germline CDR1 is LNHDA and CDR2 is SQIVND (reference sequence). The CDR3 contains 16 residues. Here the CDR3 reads CASSILWGGRPGELFF. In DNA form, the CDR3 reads TGTGCCAGTAGTATCCTATGGGGCGGGAGACCCGGGGAGCTGTTTTTT.

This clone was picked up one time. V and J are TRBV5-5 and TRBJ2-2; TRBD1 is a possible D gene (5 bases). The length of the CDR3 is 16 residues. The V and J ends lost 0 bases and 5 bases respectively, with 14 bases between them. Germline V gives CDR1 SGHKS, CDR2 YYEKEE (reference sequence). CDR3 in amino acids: CASSLGSGRKTGELFF. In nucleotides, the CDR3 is TGTGCCAGCAGCTTGGGGTCAGGGCGAAAGACCGGGGAGCTGTTTTTT.

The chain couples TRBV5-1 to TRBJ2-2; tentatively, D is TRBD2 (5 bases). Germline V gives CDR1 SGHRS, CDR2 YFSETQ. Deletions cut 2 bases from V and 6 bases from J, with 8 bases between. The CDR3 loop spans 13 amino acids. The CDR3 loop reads CASSFSSPGELFF. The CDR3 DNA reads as TGCGCCAGCAGCTTTTCTAGCCCCGGGGAGCTGTTTTTT.

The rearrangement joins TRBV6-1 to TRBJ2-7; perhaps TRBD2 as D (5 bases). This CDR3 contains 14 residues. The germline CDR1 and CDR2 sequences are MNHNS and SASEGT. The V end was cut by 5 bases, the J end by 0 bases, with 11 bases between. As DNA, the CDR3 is TGTGCCAGCAGTAAAACCCGGGACTCCTACGAGCAGTACTTC. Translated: CASSKTRDSYEQYF.

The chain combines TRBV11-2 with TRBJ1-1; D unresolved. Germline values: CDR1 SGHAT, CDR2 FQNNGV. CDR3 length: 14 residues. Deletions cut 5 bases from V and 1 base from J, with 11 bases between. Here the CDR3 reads CASSVNVGNTEAFF. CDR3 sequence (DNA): TGTGCCAGCAGCGTGAACGTTGGGAACACTGAAGCTTTCTTT.

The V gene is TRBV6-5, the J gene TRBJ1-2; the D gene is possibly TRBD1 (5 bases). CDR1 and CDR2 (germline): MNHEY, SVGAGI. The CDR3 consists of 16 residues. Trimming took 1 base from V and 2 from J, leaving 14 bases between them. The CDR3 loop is CASSYWQGVTNYGYTF. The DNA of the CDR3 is TGTGCCAGCAGTTACTGGCAGGGAGTAACGAACTATGGCTACACCTTC.

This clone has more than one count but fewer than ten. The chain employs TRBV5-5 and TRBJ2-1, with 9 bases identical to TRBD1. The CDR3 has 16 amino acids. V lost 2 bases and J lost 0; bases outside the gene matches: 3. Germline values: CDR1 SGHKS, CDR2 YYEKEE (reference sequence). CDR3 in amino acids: CASSFRTGDSYNEQFF. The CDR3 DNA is TGTGCCAGCAGCTTCAGGACAGGGGACTCCTACAATGAGCAGTTCTTC.

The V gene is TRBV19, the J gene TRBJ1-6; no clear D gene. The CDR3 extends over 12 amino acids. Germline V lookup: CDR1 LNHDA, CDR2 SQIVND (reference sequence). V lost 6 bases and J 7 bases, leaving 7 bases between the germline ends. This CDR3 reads CASRRENSPLHF. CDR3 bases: TGTGCCAGTAGGCGGGAGAATTCACCCCTCCACTTT.

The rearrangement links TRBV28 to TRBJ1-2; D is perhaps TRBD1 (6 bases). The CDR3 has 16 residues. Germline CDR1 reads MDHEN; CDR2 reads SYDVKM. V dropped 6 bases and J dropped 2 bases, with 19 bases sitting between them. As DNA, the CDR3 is TGTGCCAGCAGATCACTGACAGGAGGAGAGAACTATGGCTACACCTTC. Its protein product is CASRSLTGGENYGYTF.

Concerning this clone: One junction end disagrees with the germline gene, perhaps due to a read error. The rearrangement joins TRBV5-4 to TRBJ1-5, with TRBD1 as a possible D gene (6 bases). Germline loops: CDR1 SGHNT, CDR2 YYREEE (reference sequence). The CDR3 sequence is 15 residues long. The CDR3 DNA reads TGTGCCAGCCGCTTACAGGGATATAGCAATCAGCCCCAGCATTTT. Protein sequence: CASRLQGYSNQPQHF.

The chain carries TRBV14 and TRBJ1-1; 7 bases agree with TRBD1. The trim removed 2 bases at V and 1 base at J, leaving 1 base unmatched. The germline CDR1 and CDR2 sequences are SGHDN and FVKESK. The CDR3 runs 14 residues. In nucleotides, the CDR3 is TGTGCCAGCAGCCAATCAGGGGGGAACACTGAAGCTTTCTTT. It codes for CASSQSGGNTEAFF. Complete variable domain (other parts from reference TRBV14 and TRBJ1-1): EAGVTQFPSHSVIEKGQTVTLRCDPISGHDNLYWYRRVMGKEIKFLLHFVKESKQDESGMPNNRFLAERTGGTYSTLKVQPAELEDSGVYFCASSQSGGNTEAFFGQGTRLTVV.